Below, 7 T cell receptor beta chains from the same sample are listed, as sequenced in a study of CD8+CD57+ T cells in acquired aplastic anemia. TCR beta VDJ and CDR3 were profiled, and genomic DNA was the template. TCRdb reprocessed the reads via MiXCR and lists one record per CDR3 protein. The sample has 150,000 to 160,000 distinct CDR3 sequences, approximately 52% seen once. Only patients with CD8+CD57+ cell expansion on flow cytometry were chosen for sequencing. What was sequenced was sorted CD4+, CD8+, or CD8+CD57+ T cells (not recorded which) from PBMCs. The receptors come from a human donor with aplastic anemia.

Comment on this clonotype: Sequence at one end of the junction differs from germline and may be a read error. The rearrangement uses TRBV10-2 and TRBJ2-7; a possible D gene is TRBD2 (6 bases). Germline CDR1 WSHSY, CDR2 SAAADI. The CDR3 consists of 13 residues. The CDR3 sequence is CASSQIGGGEQYF. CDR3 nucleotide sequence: TGTGCCAGCAGCCAAATTGGGGGAGGCGAGCAGTACTTC.

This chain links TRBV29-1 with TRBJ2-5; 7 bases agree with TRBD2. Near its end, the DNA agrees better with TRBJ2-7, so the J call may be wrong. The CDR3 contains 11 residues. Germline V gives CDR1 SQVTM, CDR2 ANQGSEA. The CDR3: CSVGGEGEQYF. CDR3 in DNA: TGCAGCGTTGGGGGGGAGGGCGAGCAGTACTTC.

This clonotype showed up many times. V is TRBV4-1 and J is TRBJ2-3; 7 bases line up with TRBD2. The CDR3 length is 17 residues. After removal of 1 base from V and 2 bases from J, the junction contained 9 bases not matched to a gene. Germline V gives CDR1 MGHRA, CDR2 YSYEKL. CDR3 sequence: CASSQGWSGVNTDTQYF. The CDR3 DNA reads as TGCGCCAGCAGCCAAGGATGGAGCGGGGTTAACACAGATACGCAGTATTTT.

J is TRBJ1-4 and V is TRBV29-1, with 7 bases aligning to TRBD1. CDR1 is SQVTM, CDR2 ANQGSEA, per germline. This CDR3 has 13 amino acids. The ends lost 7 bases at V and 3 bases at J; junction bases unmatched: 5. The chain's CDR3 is CSAGDSSNEKLFF. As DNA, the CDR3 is TGCAGCGCCGGGGACAGTTCTAATGAAAAACTGTTTTTT.

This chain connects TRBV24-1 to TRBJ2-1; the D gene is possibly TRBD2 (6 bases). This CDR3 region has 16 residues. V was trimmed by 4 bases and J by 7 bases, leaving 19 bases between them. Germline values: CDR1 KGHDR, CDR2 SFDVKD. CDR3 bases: TGTGCCACCAGTGACCGATACGGGGGTGAGGGGAATGAGCAGTTCTTC. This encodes CATSDRYGGEGNEQFF.

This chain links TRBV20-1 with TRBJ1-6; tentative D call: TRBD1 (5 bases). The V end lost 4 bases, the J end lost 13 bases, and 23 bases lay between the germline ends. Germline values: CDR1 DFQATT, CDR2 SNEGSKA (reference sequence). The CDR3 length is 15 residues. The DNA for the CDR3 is TGCAGTGCTATCGAGGGGTCCGGGCAGCCTGCGCCCCTCCACTTT. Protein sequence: CSAIEGSGQPAPLHF.

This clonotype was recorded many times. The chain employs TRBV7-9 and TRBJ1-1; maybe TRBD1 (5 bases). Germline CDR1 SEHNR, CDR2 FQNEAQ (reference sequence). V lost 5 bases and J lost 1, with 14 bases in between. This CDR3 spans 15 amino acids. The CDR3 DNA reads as TGTGCCAGCAGCCTGGGGGAGTGGACGAACACTGAAGCTTTCTTT. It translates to CASSLGEWTNTEAFF.